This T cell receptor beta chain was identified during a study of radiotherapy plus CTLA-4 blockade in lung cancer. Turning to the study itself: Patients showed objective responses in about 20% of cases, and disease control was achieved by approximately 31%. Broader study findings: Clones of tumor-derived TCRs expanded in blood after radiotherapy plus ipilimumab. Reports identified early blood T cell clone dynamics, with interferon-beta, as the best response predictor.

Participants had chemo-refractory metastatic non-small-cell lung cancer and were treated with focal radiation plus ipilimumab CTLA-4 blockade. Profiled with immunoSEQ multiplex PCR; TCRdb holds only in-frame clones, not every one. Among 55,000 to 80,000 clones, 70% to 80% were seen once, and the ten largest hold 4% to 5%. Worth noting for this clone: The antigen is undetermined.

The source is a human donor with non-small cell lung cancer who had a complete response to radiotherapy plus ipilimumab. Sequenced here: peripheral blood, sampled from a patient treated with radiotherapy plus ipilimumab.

The DNA of the CDR3 is TGTGCCAGCAGCTTAAGCAGGCTCTATGGCTACACCTTC. It specifies CASSLSRLYGYTF. The chain joins TRBV11-3 to TRBJ1-2; D is ambiguous. The V gene lost 2 bases and the J gene lost 4 bases, with 8 bases spanning the gap. Germline V lookup: CDR1 SGHNT, CDR2 YENEEA. This CDR3 comprises 13 residues.